A selection of T cell receptor beta chains follows, all from one sample in a study of radiotherapy plus CTLA-4 blockade in lung cancer. Produced via immunoSEQ multiplex PCR; TCRdb's table is partial and in-frame only. Altogether roughly 30,000 clones are present, 77% being singletons, with the ten largest covering 20% to 25%. Sample: peripheral blood, taken from a patient treated with radiotherapy plus ipilimumab. These receptors were obtained from a human donor with non-small cell lung cancer that progressed on radiotherapy plus ipilimumab. Each CDR3 is given with its conserved first and last residue. Fields, in order: clone size, V gene, D gene, J gene, CDR3 protein. D genes are given only for firm matches. Clone size is shown for a subset of rows, as once, few, many or a class of expanded clone.

clone_size: once
v_call: TRBV7-2
d_call: TRBD1
j_call: TRBJ1-1
cdr3_aa: CASSFTGGGGTEAFF

clone_size: .
v_call: TRBV28
d_call: .
j_call: TRBJ1-5
cdr3_aa: CASSLLAAYSNQPQHF

clone_size: .
v_call: TRBV5-8
d_call: .
j_call: TRBJ1-2
cdr3_aa: CASSLGASEYGYTF

clone_size: .
v_call: TRBV4-1
d_call: TRBD1
j_call: TRBJ2-2
cdr3_aa: CASSQQGARGPGELFF

clone_size: .
v_call: TRBV2
d_call: .
j_call: TRBJ2-7
cdr3_aa: CASSEALQQNEQYF

clone_size: .
v_call: TRBV6-1
d_call: .
j_call: TRBJ2-1
cdr3_aa: CASSASWDGAYNEQFF

clone_size: .
v_call: TRBV27
d_call: TRBD2
j_call: TRBJ2-7
cdr3_aa: CASSFTSGSLYEQYF

clone_size: .
v_call: TRBV28
d_call: TRBD1
j_call: TRBJ1-1
cdr3_aa: CASTGDREATEAFF

clone_size: .
v_call: TRBV5-6
d_call: .
j_call: TRBJ1-4
cdr3_aa: CASSLAGDEKLFF

clone_size: .
v_call: TRBV5-1
d_call: .
j_call: TRBJ1-1
cdr3_aa: CASSLEGHDTEAFF

clone_size: .
v_call: TRBV5-4
d_call: TRBD2
j_call: TRBJ2-5
cdr3_aa: CASSLGAGGPQETQYF

clone_size: .
v_call: TRBV28
d_call: .
j_call: TRBJ1-1
cdr3_aa: CASSLGRGSEAFF

clone_size: .
v_call: TRBV2
d_call: .
j_call: TRBJ1-1
cdr3_aa: CASPRQDSMNTEAFF

clone_size: .
v_call: TRBV7-6
d_call: .
j_call: TRBJ2-3
cdr3_aa: CASSLGQGGPTDTQYF

clone_size: .
v_call: TRBV7-8
d_call: .
j_call: TRBJ1-5
cdr3_aa: CASSLGGSSNQPQHF

clone_size: .
v_call: TRBV5-1
d_call: .
j_call: TRBJ2-3
cdr3_aa: CASSLGLTHGGGDTQYF

clone_size: .
v_call: TRBV28
d_call: TRBD1
j_call: TRBJ2-4
cdr3_aa: CASSFDRAGVLAKNIQYF

clone_size: .
v_call: TRBV6-6
d_call: TRBD1
j_call: TRBJ1-2
cdr3_aa: CASSQGQGESNYGYTF

clone_size: .
v_call: TRBV6-1
d_call: .
j_call: TRBJ1-1
cdr3_aa: CASSDRGRAFF

clone_size: few
v_call: TRBV6-1
d_call: TRBD1
j_call: TRBJ1-4
cdr3_aa: CASSATGEANEKLFF

clone_size: .
v_call: TRBV14
d_call: .
j_call: TRBJ2-7
cdr3_aa: CASSQLWGRHYEQYF

clone_size: .
v_call: TRBV4-2
d_call: .
j_call: TRBJ2-7
cdr3_aa: CASSQVFGTGLSEQYF

clone_size: .
v_call: TRBV5-1
d_call: TRBD1
j_call: TRBJ2-3
cdr3_aa: CASSLAGTGLTDTQYF

clone_size: .
v_call: TRBV28
d_call: .
j_call: TRBJ1-1
cdr3_aa: CASRPLQGNTEAFF

clone_size: .
v_call: TRBV10-3
d_call: TRBD1
j_call: .
cdr3_aa: CAITGDSYEQYF

clone_size: .
v_call: TRBV18
d_call: .
j_call: TRBJ2-1
cdr3_aa: CASLSRTQTYNEQFF

clone_size: .
v_call: TRBV9
d_call: .
j_call: TRBJ2-4
cdr3_aa: CASSVDDLKNIQYF

clone_size: few
v_call: TRBV28
d_call: .
j_call: TRBJ2-7
cdr3_aa: CASSSEGIYEQYF

clone_size: few
v_call: TRBV28
d_call: TRBD1
j_call: TRBJ1-2
cdr3_aa: CASSSLRDRGLKNYGYTF

clone_size: few
v_call: TRBV19
d_call: .
j_call: TRBJ2-2
cdr3_aa: CASSIRQAGTTGELFF

clone_size: .
v_call: TRBV6-5
d_call: .
j_call: TRBJ1-3
cdr3_aa: CASSYSSPGSGNTIYF

clone_size: few
v_call: TRBV7-9
d_call: .
j_call: TRBJ1-2
cdr3_aa: CASSLAGSYGYTF

clone_size: .
v_call: TRBV9
d_call: .
j_call: TRBJ2-2
cdr3_aa: CASSVGGQGTTGELFF

clone_size: .
v_call: TRBV7-9
d_call: .
j_call: TRBJ2-1
cdr3_aa: CASSYGPPPGNEQFF

clone_size: .
v_call: TRBV28
d_call: .
j_call: TRBJ2-3
cdr3_aa: CASSLAGTSTDTQYF

clone_size: few
v_call: TRBV7-3
d_call: .
j_call: TRBJ1-1
cdr3_aa: CASLSSPGEQAFF

clone_size: .
v_call: TRBV13
d_call: .
j_call: TRBJ1-1
cdr3_aa: CASSPGQNTEAFF

clone_size: .
v_call: TRBV2
d_call: TRBD2
j_call: TRBJ2-2
cdr3_aa: CASSGDSTGELFF

clone_size: few
v_call: TRBV9
d_call: TRBD2
j_call: TRBJ2-3
cdr3_aa: CASSVEGLAGADTQYF

clone_size: .
v_call: TRBV7-9
d_call: TRBD2
j_call: TRBJ2-5
cdr3_aa: CASSPGLAGHQETQYF

clone_size: few
v_call: TRBV6-6
d_call: TRBD1
j_call: TRBJ2-1
cdr3_aa: CASSSRQGAFNEQFF

clone_size: few
v_call: TRBV28
d_call: .
j_call: TRBJ2-7
cdr3_aa: CASSLFRAPYEQYF

clone_size: .
v_call: TRBV5-4
d_call: TRBD2
j_call: TRBJ2-5
cdr3_aa: CASSPSGSRETQYF

clone_size: few
v_call: TRBV28
d_call: .
j_call: TRBJ1-2
cdr3_aa: CASSPLGWSYGYTF

clone_size: .
v_call: TRBV4-1
d_call: TRBD1
j_call: TRBJ2-2
cdr3_aa: CASSPGQGRNTGELFF

clone_size: few
v_call: TRBV6-5
d_call: TRBD1
j_call: TRBJ2-7
cdr3_aa: CASSLTGTGGDEQYF

clone_size: medium-sized
v_call: TRBV4-2
d_call: .
j_call: TRBJ2-1
cdr3_aa: CASSRGTGNNEQFF

clone_size: .
v_call: TRBV5-1
d_call: TRBD1
j_call: TRBJ1-6
cdr3_aa: CASSLGTGVGSPLHF

clone_size: .
v_call: TRBV27
d_call: TRBD1
j_call: TRBJ2-2
cdr3_aa: CASSFILGQGSTGELFF

clone_size: once
v_call: TRBV9
d_call: .
j_call: TRBJ2-6
cdr3_aa: CASSVDVSGANVLTF